The clone carrying this T cell receptor beta chain was seen a handful of times. The CDR3 totals 14 residues. With 2 bases clipped from V and 5 bases from J, the junction kept 9 bases outside the gene matches. Germline loops: CDR1 DFQATT, CDR2 SNEGSKA (reference sequence). TCR beta CDR3 sequences were amplified from RNA transcripts. A set of HTBI primers served as the primers for a first-round RT-PCR of the TCR CDR3. TCRdb reprocessed the multiplex PCR reads with MiXCR, giving one entry per CDR3 protein. This table holds about 660,000 distinct CDR3 sequences, 45% found once. This sample was taken from a study of T cells in Graves' hyperthyroidism and ophthalmopathy.

This chain connects TRBV20-1 to TRBJ2-7; 7 bases match TRBD2. Source material: peripheral blood or thyroid tissue (not recorded which). The origin of this receptor is an adult man with Graves' disease, either hyperthyroidism or ophthalmopathy (not recorded which). The CDR3 sequence: CSARRAGRKNEQYF. CDR3 sequence (DNA): TGCAGTGCTAGAAGAGCGGGACGTAAGAACGAGCAGTACTTC.